Listed below are T cell receptor beta chains from one sample, sequenced in a study of blood T cells in healthy people across ages. TCRdb recomputed calls from the 5' RACE reads with MiXCR, one row per CDR3 protein. The sample lists hundreds of thousands of distinct CDR3 sequences; under 55% were seen once. Input material: blood. These receptors were collected from a man aged 55 to 70 in good health. CDR3s include the opening cysteine and the closing phenylalanine or tryptophan. A D gene is named only where the DNA matches it firmly. Clone size is not always given. Where it is, it says once, few, many or a class for expanded clones.

TRBD1 | TRBJ2-7 | NA | TRBV4-1 | CASSQEVHRGRKGEQYF | TGCGCCAGCAGCCAAGAGGTACACAGGGGGCGCAAAGGCGAGCAGTACTTC
NA | TRBJ2-2 | NA | TRBV6-1 | CASSLGWGGADTGELFF | TGTGCCAGCAGCCTTGGTTGGGGGGGCGCAGACACCGGGGAGCTGTTTTTT
NA | TRBJ2-5 | NA | TRBV7-2 | CASSAGGSGWRETQYF | TGTGCCAGCAGCGCCGGAGGGTCGGGGTGGAGAGAGACCCAGTACTTC
TRBD2 | TRBJ2-7 | few | TRBV6-5 | CASSYSKTSGVYEQYF | TGTGCCAGCAGTTACTCGAAAACTAGCGGGGTCTACGAGCAGTACTTC
NA | TRBJ2-3 | NA | TRBV28 | CASSLRQPADTQYF | TGTGCCAGCAGTTTACGACAACCCGCGGATACGCAGTATTTT
NA | TRBJ1-1 | once | TRBV20-1 | CSASLGGLNTEAFF | TGCAGTGCTAGTCTCGGCGGACTGAACACTGAAGCTTTCTTT
TRBD2 | TRBJ2-1 | few | TRBV5-1 | CASSLITSGINEQFF | TGCGCCAGCAGCTTAATAACTAGCGGGATTAATGAGCAGTTCTTC
NA | TRBJ2-4 | NA | TRBV20-1 | CSARTARAVAKNIQYF | TGCAGTGCTAGGACGGCAAGGGCAGTAGCCAAAAACATTCAGTACTTC
NA | TRBJ2-7 | NA | TRBV20-1 | CSARVDAGSLYEQYF | TGCAGTGCTAGAGTGGATGCAGGGTCCCTTTACGAGCAGTACTTC
NA | TRBJ1-1 | NA | TRBV20-1 | CSASRSNTEAFF | TGCAGTGCTAGCAGGAGTAACACTGAAGCTTTCTTT
TRBD1 | TRBJ2-2 | NA | TRBV29-1 | CSVSLTGVTGELFF | TGCAGCGTTAGCCTGACAGGGGTAACCGGGGAGCTGTTTTTT